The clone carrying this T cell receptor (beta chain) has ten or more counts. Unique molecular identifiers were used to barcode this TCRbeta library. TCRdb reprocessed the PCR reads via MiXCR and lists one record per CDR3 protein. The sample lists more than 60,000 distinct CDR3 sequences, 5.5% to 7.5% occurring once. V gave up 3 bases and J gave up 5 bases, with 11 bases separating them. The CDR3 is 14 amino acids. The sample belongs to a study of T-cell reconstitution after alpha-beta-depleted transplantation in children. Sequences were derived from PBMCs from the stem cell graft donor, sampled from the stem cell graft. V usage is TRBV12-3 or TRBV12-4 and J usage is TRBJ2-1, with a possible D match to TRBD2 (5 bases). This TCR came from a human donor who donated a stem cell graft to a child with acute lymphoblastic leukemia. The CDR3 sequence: CASSFWEPNNEQFF. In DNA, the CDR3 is TGTGCCAGCAGTTTCTGGGAGCCGAACAATGAGCAGTTCTTC.